This T cell receptor beta chain was observed in a study of beta chain features in type 1 diabetes. The ends lost 7 bases at V and 6 bases at J; junction bases unmatched: 9. Germline CDR1 reads MGHDK; CDR2 reads SYGVNS. The CDR3 is 14 residues long. Expressed TCRB transcripts were sequenced because the entire RNA isolate underwent reverse transcription. Assay: immunoSEQ multiplex PCR; the TCRdb copy retains only in-frame clones and omits some. The sample shows 110,000 or so clones, less than 40% of them seen only once. It was via CD45RO/CCR7/CD25/CD127/CD95/CD27 that CD4+ naive, central memory, regulatory and stem cell-like memory cells were sorted.

The chain is built from TRBV25-1 and TRBJ2-3, with TRBD2 matching 8 bases. The sequence was collected from a woman aged 18-35 years in good health. Sample: stem cell memory CD4+ T cells from blood. As DNA, the CDR3 is TGTGCCAGCACTGCCGGGACTAGGGCGGATACGCAGTATTTT. Protein: CASTAGTRADTQYF.